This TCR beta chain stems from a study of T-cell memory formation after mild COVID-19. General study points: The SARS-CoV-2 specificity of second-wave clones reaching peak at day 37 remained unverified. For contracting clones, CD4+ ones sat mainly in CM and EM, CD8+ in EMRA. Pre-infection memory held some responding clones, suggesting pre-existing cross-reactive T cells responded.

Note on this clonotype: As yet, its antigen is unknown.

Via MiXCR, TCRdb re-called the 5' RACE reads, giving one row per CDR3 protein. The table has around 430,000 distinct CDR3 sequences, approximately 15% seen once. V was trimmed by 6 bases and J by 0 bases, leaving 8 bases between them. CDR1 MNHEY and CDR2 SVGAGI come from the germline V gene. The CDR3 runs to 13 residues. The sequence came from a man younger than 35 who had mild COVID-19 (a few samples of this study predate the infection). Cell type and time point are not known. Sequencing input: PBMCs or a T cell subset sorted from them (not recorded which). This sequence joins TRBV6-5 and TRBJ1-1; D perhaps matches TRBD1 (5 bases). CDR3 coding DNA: TGTGCCAGCAGATGGGGGATGAACACTGAAGCTTTCTTT. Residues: CASRWGMNTEAFF.